Shown below are 14 T cell receptor beta chains from a single sample sequenced in a study of control samples from healthy donors and cancer patients. The protocol was immunoSEQ multiplex PCR, while the TCRdb copy is restricted to in-frame clones and leaves out a portion. The data show about 50,000 clones, almost 90% seen once. Sequencing was done on a sample of PBMCs. Receptors originate from a man aged 50-59 years with head and neck cancer.

This chain connects TRBV10-2 to TRBJ1-4; D is perhaps TRBD1 (6 bases). Trimming left V 0 bases short and J 2 bases short, with 7 bases between. Germline V gene sequence: CDR1 WSHSY, CDR2 SAAADI. The CDR3 extends over 15 amino acids. Here the CDR3 reads CASSESGQTNEKLFF. The CDR3 DNA sequence: TGCGCCAGCAGTGAGTCAGGACAGACTAATGAAAAACTGTTTTTT.

This chain joins TRBV27 and TRBJ1-1, with unresolved D. The V end was cut by 7 bases, the J end by 4 bases, with 13 bases between. This CDR3 contains 13 residues. In germline, CDR1 is MNHEY, CDR2 SMNVEV (reference sequence). This CDR3 is CASMREGSTEAFF. DNA for the CDR3: TGTGCCAGCATGAGGGAGGGAAGCACTGAAGCTTTCTTT.

The chain couples TRBV5-1 to TRBJ1-1; TRBD1 matches at 8 bases. Germline V lookup: CDR1 SGHRS, CDR2 YFSETQ. J was trimmed by 5 bases and V by 5 bases; bases with no gene match: 8. The CDR3 is 14 residues long. The chain's CDR3 is CASSRDRRATEAFF. The DNA for the CDR3 is TGCGCCAGCAGTCGGGACAGGAGGGCGACTGAAGCTTTCTTT.

The rearrangement uses TRBV6-5 and TRBJ1-6; D is unclear. CDR1 and CDR2 from the germline V gene are MNHEY and SVGAGI. This CDR3 comprises 15 residues. Trimming took off 10 bases at V and 5 bases at J, with 18 bases between the two ends. The CDR3 DNA sequence: TGTGCCACCAAGCATCTCTCTGGGAATAATTCACCCCTCCACTTT. Encoded protein: CATKHLSGNNSPLHF.

V usage is TRBV13 and J usage is TRBJ2-3; D gene ambiguous. Germline V gene lookup returns CDR1 PRHDT and CDR2 FYEKMQ (reference sequence). The V and J ends lost 4 bases and 1 base respectively, with 15 bases between them. This CDR3 has 16 amino acids. In DNA, the CDR3 is TGTGCCAGCAGCTCCGACCCCCTAGTGGGCACAGATACGCAGTATTTT. Residues: CASSSDPLVGTDTQYF.

The chain couples TRBV10-1 to TRBJ2-7, with 9 bases aligning to TRBD1. This CDR3 is 14 amino acids long. Per germline, CDR1 WNHNN and CDR2 SYGVQD (reference sequence). Trimming cost V 7 bases and J 3 bases; bases outside gene matches: 7. CDR3: CASKKTGQGYEQYF. The CDR3 nucleotides read TGCGCCAGCAAGAAAACGGGACAGGGCTACGAGCAGTACTTC.

The chain combines TRBV7-6 with TRBJ2-7; tentatively, D is TRBD2 (6 bases). The CDR3 loop spans 14 amino acids. Germline values: CDR1 SGHVS, CDR2 FNYEAQ. Trimming removed 1 base at V and 5 bases at J, with 12 bases between. The CDR3 bases are TGTGCCAGCAGCTTAGACGGGGGAGGTAACGAGCAGTACTTC. Amino acids: CASSLDGGGNEQYF.

CDR3 protein: CASSFTRADGYTF. The CDR3 DNA follows: TGTGCCAGCAGTTTCACCAGGGCGGATGGCTACACCTTC. This chain uses TRBV12-3 or TRBV12-4 with TRBJ1-2; a possible D gene is TRBD1 (5 bases). The CDR3 has 13 residues. V lost 3 bases to trimming and J lost 6 bases, with 11 bases between them.

V is TRBV6-5 and J is TRBJ1-4; D is ambiguous. The CDR3 loop spans 16 amino acids. V shed 4 bases and J shed 3 bases, with 15 bases lying between them. The germline gives CDR1 MNHEY, CDR2 SVGAGI. CDR3 nucleotide sequence: TGTGCCAGCAGTTCGGGGTTTGCGAGGGCTAATGAAAAACTGTTTTTT. This translates into CASSSGFARANEKLFF.

The chain is built from TRBV28 and TRBJ1-2; D is unresolved. This CDR3 spans 12 amino acids. V was shortened by 1 base and J by 5 bases, with 5 bases between the two germline ends. CDR1 is MDHEN and CDR2 is SYDVKM in the germline V gene. The CDR3 reads CASSLSLYGYTF. As DNA, the CDR3 is TGTGCCAGCAGTTTATCGTTATATGGCTACACCTTC.

This clone was seen a handful of times. The chain carries TRBV27 and TRBJ1-1; 7 nucleotides line up with TRBD1. The CDR3 is 13 amino acids. V lost 4 bases, J lost 1 base, and 0 bases stayed unmatched. CDR1 is MNHEY, CDR2 SMNVEV, per germline (reference sequence). CDR3 loop: CASSWTGNTEAFF. DNA of the CDR3: TGTGCCAGCAGTTGGACAGGGAACACTGAAGCTTTCTTT.

V and J are TRBV7-9 and TRBJ1-5, with no clear D. There are 12 residues in the CDR3. Looked up from germline, CDR1 is SEHNR and CDR2 is FQNEAQ (reference sequence). Deletions cut 5 bases from V and 5 bases from J, with 7 bases between. The CDR3 here is CASSRDDQPQHF. Written as DNA, the CDR3 is TGTGCCAGCAGCCGTGACGATCAGCCCCAGCATTTT. The entire variable domain, with the rest obtained from reference TRBV7-9 and TRBJ1-5, is as follows: DTGVSQNPRHKITKRGQNVTFRCDPISEHNRLYWYRQTLGQGPEFLTYFQNEAQLEKSRLLSDRFSAERPKGSFSTLEIQRTEQGDSAMYLCASSRDDQPQHFGDGTRLSIL.

CDR3 sequence reads: CASSLDRRGAKNIQYF. CDR3 DNA sequence: TGTGCCAGCAGTTTGGACAGGCGGGGAGCCAAAAACATTCAGTACTTC. This chain uses TRBV27 with TRBJ2-4, with a weak D call TRBD1 (7 bases). In germline, CDR1 is MNHEY, CDR2 SMNVEV (reference sequence). V was shortened by 3 bases and J by 0 bases, with 12 bases between the two germline ends. The CDR3 extends over 16 amino acids.

CDR3 region: CATTVYADYSNQPQHF. The CDR3 DNA reads as TGTGCCACGACAGTTTATGCCGACTATAGCAATCAGCCCCAGCATTTT. The chain carries TRBV28 and TRBJ1-5, with a tentative D call TRBD1 (5 bases). The CDR3 loop spans 16 amino acids. Trimming left V 10 bases short and J 0 bases short, with 19 bases between. In germline, CDR1 is MDHEN, CDR2 SYDVKM.